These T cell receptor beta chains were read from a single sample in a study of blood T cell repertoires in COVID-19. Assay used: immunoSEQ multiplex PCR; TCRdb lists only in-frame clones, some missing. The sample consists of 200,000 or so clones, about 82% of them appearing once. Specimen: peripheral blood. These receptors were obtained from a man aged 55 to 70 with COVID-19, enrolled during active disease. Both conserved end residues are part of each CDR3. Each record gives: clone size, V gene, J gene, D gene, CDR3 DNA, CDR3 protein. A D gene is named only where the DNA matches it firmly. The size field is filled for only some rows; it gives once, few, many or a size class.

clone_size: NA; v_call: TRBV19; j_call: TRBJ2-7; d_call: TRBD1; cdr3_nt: TGTGCCAGTAGCGGACAGGGAGGCTACGAGCAGTACTTC; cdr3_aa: CASSGQGGYEQYF
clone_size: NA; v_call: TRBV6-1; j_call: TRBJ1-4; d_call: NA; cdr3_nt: TGTGCCAGCAGTGACAGGGGAGGGTTAGGTGAAAAACTGTTTTTT; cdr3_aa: CASSDRGGLGEKLFF
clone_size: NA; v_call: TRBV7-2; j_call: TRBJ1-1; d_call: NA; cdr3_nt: TGTGCCAGCAGAGAACAGGGAATCACTGAAGCTTTCTTT; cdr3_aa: CASREQGITEAFF
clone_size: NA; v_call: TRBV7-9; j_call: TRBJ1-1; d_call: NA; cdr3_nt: TGTGCCAGCAGCTCTAGCGAATGGCGAAGGGACACTGAAGCTTTCTTT; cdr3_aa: CASSSSEWRRDTEAFF
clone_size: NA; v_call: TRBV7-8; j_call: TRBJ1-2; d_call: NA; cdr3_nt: TGTGCCAGCAGCAAGCGCGAGGACTATGGCTACACCTTC; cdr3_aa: CASSKREDYGYTF
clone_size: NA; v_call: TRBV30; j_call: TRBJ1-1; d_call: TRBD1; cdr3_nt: TGTGCCCGGAAACGACAGGGGGCCACTGAAGCTTTCTTT; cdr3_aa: CARKRQGATEAFF
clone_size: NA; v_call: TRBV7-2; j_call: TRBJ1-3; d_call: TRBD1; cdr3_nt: TGTGCCAGCAGCTTGGGAACAGGGGGCTTTCGAAACACCATATATTTT; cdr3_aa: CASSLGTGGFRNTIYF
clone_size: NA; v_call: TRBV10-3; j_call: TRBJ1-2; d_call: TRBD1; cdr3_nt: TGTGCCATCAGTGAGCGACAGGGGAGAGAAGGTGGCTACACCTTC; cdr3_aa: CAISERQGREGGYTF
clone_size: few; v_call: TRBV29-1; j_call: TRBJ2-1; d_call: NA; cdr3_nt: TGCAGCGTAAAGTTCTCGGTGGAGGGCCCCGATGAGCAGTTCTTC; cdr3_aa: CSVKFSVEGPDEQFF
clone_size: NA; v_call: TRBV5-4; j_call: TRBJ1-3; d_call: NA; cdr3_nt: TGTGCCAGCAGCTTGGGCGGCATCTCTGGAAACACCATATATTTT; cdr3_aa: CASSLGGISGNTIYF
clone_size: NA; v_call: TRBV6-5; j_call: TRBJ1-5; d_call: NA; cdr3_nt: TGTGCCAGCACCGAAGGGGTTAGGCAGCCCCAGCATTTT; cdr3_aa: CASTEGVRQPQHF
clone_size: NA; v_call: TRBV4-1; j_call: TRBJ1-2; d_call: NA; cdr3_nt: TGCGCCAGCAGCACAGGGACCGGCTATGGCTACACCTTC; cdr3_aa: CASSTGTGYGYTF
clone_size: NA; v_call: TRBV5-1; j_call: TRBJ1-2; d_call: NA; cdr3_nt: TGCGCCAGCAGCTTGGGGGCCCAACCAGACTATGGCTACACCTTC; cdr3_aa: CASSLGAQPDYGYTF
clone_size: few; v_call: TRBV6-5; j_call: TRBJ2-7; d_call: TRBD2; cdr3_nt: TGTGCCAGCACTCCCGGGGGGTCGAGCTCCTACGAGCAGTACTTC; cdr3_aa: CASTPGGSSSYEQYF
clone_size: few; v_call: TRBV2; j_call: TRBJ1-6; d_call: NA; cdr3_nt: TGTGCCAGCACGCGAGGCGCATATAATTCACCCCTCCACTTT; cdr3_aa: CASTRGAYNSPLHF
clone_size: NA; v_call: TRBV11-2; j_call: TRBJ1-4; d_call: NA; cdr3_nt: TGTGCCAGCAGCTCCAGGGCCGCCGGCAGACTGTTTTTT; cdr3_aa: CASSSRAAGRLFF
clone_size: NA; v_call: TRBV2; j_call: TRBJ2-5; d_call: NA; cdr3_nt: TGTGCCAGCAGTGAGAGACCGGCTAGGGGGGCCGGGGGGAAAGAGACCCAGTACTTC; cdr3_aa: CASSERPARGAGGKETQYF
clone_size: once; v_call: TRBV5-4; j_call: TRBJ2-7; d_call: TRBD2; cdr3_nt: TGTGCCAGCAGCTTGGGGGGGAGGGTTGAGTACGAGCAGTACTTC; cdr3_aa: CASSLGGRVEYEQYF
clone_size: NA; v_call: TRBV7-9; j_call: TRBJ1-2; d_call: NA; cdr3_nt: TGTGCCAGCAGCTTAACACAGGGAAGTCATGGCTACACCTTC; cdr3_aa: CASSLTQGSHGYTF
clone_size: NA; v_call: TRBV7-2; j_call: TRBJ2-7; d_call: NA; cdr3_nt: TGTGCCACCTCGAGGGGACTCGTTCCCTACGAGCAGTACTTC; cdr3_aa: CATSRGLVPYEQYF
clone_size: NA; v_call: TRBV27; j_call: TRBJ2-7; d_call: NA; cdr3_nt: TGTGCCAGCAGTTCAGGTAGACGGAACGAGCAGTACTTC; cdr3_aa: CASSSGRRNEQYF
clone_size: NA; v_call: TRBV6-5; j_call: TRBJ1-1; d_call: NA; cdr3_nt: TGTGGTCAAAAGGGGCGGGGGAACACTGAAGCTTTCTTT; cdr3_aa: CGQKGRGNTEAFF
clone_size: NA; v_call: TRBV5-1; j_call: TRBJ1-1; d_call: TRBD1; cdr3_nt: TGCGCCAGCAGCGGGCAGGGACAGGTCCTCGGTGAAGCTTTCTTT; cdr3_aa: CASSGQGQVLGEAFF
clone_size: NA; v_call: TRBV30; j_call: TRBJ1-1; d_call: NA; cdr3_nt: TGTGCCTGGGCCCGGGGGTCCTCGGGGTACACTGAAGCTTTCTTT; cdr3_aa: CAWARGSSGYTEAFF
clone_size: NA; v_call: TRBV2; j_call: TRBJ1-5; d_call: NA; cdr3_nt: TGTGCCAGCAGTGAAGCAGGCAGGGGAAGTCAGCCCCAGCATTTT; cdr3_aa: CASSEAGRGSQPQHF
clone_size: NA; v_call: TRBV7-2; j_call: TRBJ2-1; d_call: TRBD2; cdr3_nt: TGTGCCAGCAGCCTGGCGGGAGGAGAGCAGTTCTTC; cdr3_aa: CASSLAGGEQFF
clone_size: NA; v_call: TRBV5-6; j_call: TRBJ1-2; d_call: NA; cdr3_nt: TGTGCCAGCAGCTTGGGGGCGTCAGGGTATGGCTACACCTTC; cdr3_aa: CASSLGASGYGYTF
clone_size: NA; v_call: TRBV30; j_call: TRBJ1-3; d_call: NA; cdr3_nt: TGTGCCTGGATCCTAGAGACTTCTGAAAACACCATATATTTT; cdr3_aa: CAWILETSENTIYF
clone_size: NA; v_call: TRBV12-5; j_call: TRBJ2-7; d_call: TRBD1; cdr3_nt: TGTGCTAGTGGTCCAAGTCCGGGACAGGGGGGGTACGAGCAGTACTTC; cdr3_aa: CASGPSPGQGGYEQYF
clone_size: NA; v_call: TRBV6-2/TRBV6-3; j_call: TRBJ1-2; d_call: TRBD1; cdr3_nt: TGTGCCAGCAGTTACTCCCTCGACAGGGGGCGAGCCTATGGCTACACCTTC; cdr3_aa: CASSYSLDRGRAYGYTF
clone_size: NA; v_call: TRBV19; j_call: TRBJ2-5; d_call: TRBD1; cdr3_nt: TGTGCCAGTAGTACAGGGGGCGGTCAAGAGACCCAGTACTTC; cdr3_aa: CASSTGGGQETQYF
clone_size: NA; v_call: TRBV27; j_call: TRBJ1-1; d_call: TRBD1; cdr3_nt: TGTGCCAGCAGTCCCCGGGACAGGGCCGGGCCGAACACTGAAGCTTTCTTT; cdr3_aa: CASSPRDRAGPNTEAFF
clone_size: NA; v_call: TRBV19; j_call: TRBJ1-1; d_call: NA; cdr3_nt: TGTGCCAGTAGGCTCTTCGCCGGCGGAGACACTGAAGCTTTCTTT; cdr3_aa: CASRLFAGGDTEAFF
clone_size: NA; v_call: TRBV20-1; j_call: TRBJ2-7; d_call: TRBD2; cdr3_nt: TGCAGTGCTAACCCGCCGGGACTACTCCTTTTC; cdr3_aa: CSANPPGLLLF
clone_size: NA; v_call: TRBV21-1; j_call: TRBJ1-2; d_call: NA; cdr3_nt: TGTGCCAGCAGCAAAGTCTCGAGGCCCGGGGGCTACACCTTC; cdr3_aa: CASSKVSRPGGYTF
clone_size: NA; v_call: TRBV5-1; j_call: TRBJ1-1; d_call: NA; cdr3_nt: TGCGCCAGCAGCCCGGCTTACATTACGGGGAGCGACACTGAAGCTTTCTTT; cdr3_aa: CASSPAYITGSDTEAFF
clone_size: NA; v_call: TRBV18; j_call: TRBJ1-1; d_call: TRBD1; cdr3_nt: TGTGCCAGCTCATTAACAGGGGAAGGCACTGAAGCTTTCTTT; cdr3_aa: CASSLTGEGTEAFF
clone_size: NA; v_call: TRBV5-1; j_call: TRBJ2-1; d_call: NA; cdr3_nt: TGCGCCAGCAGCTTGGAAGAGGGGGATTGGGATGAGCAGTTCTTC; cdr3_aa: CASSLEEGDWDEQFF
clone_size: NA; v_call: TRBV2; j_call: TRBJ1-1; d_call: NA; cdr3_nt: TGTGCCAGCAGCGGGGACTCCATAACGGCTTTCTTT; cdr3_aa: CASSGDSITAFF
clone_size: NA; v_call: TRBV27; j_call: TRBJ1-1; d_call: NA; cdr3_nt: TGTGCCAGCAGTTTGGGGAGGGCCACTGAAGCTTTCTTT; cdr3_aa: CASSLGRATEAFF
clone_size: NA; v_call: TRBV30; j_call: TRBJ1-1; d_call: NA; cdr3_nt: TGTGCCTGGAGTAAATTCCCGACGAGAGGAACTGAAGCTTTCTTT; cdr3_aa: CAWSKFPTRGTEAFF
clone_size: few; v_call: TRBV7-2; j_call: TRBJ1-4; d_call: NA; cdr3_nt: TGTGCCAGCAGCTCGGGACTTGAAAAACTGTTTTTT; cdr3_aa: CASSSGLEKLFF
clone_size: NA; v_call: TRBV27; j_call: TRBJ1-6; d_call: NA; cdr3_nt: TGTGCCAGCAGTCTAAGACAGAATTCACCCCTCCACTTT; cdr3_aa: CASSLRQNSPLHF
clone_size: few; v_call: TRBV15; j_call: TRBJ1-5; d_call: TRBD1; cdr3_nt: TGTGCCACCAGCAGAGATCTTTGGGGACAGGGGGCGGGAAACAATCAGCCCCAGCATTTT; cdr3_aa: CATSRDLWGQGAGNNQPQHF
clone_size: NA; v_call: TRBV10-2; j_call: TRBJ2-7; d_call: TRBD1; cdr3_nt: TGCGCCAGCAGTGGGGGACAGGCCCCCTACGAGCAGTACTTC; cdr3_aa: CASSGGQAPYEQYF
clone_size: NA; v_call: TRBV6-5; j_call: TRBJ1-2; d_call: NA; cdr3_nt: TGTGCCAGCGAGGAACCCACGGGGTATGGCTACACCTTC; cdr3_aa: CASEEPTGYGYTF
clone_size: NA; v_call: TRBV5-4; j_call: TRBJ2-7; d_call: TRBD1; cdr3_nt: TGTGCCAGCACCACCGGGACAGACCTACGAGAGCAGTACTTC; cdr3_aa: CASTTGTDLREQYF
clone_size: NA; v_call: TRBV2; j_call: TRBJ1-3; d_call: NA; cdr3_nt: TGTGCCAGCAGTGTGCTCGGAGGGACTGGAAACACCATATATTTT; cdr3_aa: CASSVLGGTGNTIYF